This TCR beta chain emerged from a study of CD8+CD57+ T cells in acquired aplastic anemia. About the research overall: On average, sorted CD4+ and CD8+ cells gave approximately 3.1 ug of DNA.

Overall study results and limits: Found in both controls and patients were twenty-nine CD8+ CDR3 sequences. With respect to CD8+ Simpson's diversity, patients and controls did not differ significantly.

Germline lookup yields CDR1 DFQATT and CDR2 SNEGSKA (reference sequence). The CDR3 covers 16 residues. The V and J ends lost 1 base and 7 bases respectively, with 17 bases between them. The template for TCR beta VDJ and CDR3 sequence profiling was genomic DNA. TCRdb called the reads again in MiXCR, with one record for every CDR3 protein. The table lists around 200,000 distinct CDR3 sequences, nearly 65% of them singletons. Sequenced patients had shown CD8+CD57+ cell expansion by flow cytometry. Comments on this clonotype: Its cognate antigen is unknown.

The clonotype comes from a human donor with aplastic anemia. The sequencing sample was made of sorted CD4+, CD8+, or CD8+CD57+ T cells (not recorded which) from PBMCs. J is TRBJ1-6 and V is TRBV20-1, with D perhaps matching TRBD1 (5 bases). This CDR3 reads CSARAPDIEGNSPLHF. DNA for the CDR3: TGCAGTGCTAGAGCCCCGGACATCGAAGGGAATTCACCCCTCCACTTT.